This TCR beta chain is drawn from a study of blood T cell repertoires in COVID-19. About the study: The United States, Italy and Spain provided the acute and convalescent COVID-19 samples. PBMCs, B-cell-depleted T cells, or T cells were the source of the cDNA or gDNA that made up the material.

The germline V gene has CDR1 KGHSH and CDR2 LQKENI. The germline V and J ends were trimmed by 3 bases and 0 bases, with 8 bases remaining between them. The CDR3 consists of 14 residues. Under the authors' procedure: It was from reference gene primer amplification that nucleated cell counts were estimated. Sequencing was performed with immunoSEQ multiplex PCR; in TCRdb, only in-frame clones are kept and a portion is missing. For V, J and clone size, that table is used; D and trimming come from the DNA. The table records about 190,000 clones, more than 75% of them present only once. The chain joins TRBV18 to TRBJ1-1; no clear D gene. This sequence originates from a man aged 40-55 years with active or convalescent COVID-19. The sequencing input was peripheral blood. The DNA for the CDR3 is TGTGCCAGCTCACCTTACAGTATGAACACTGAAGCTTTCTTT. Its translation is CASSPYSMNTEAFF. Full variable domain (missing parts from reference TRBV18 and TRBJ1-1): NAGVMQNPRHLVRRRGQEARLRCSPMKGHSHVYWYRQLPEEGLKFMVYLQKENIIDESGMPKERFSAEFPKEGPSILRIQQVVRGDSAAYFCASSPYSMNTEAFFGQGTRLTVV.